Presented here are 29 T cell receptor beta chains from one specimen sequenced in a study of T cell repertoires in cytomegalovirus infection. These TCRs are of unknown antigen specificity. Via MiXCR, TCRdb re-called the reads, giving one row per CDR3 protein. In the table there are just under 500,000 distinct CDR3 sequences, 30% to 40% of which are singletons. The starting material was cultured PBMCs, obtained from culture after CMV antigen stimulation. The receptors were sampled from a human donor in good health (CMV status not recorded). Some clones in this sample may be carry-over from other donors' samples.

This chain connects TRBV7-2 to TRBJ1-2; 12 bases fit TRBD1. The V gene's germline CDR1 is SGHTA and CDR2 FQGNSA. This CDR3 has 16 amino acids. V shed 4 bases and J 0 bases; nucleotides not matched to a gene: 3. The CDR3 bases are TGTGCCAGCAGCTCGGGACAGGGGGCTGCTAACTATGGCTACACCTTC. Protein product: CASSSGQGAANYGYTF.

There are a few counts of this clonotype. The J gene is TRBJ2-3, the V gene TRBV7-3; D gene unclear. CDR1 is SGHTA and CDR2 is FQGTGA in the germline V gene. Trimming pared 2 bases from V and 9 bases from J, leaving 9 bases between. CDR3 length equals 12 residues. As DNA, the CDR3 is TGTGCCAGCAGCTTAGGGTTCGACACGCAGTATTTT. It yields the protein CASSLGFDTQYF. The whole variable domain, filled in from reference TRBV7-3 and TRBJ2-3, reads GAGVSQTPSNKVTEKGKYVELRCDPISGHTALYWYRQSLGQGPEFLIYFQGTGAADDSGLPNDRFFAVRPEGSVSTLKIQRTERGDSAVYLCASSLGFDTQYFGPGTRLTVL.

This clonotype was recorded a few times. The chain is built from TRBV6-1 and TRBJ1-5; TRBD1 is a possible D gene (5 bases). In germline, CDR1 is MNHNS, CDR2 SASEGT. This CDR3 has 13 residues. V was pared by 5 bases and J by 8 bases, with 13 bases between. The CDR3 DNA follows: TGTGCCAGCAGTCCGAGAGGGGAAGAGCCCCAGCATTTT. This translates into CASSPRGEEPQHF.

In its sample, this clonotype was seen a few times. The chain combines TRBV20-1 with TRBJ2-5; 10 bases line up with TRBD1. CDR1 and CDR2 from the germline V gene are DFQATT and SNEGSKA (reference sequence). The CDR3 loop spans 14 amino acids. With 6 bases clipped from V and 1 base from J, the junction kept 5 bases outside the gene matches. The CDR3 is CSASGQGFQETQYF. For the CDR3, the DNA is TGCAGTGCGTCGGGACAGGGGTTCCAAGAGACCCAGTACTTC.

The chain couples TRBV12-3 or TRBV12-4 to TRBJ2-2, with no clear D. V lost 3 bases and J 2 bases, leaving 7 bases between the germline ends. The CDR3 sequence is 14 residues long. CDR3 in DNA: TGTGCCAGCAGTTTTAGGGCAAACACCGGGGAGCTGTTTTTT. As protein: CASSFRANTGELFF.

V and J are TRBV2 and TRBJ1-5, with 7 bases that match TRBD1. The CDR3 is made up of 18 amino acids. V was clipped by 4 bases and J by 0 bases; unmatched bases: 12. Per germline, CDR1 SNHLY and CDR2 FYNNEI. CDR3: CASSARGQRNFSNQPQHF. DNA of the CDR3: TGTGCCAGCAGTGCAAGGGGACAGAGGAACTTTAGCAATCAGCCCCAGCATTTT.

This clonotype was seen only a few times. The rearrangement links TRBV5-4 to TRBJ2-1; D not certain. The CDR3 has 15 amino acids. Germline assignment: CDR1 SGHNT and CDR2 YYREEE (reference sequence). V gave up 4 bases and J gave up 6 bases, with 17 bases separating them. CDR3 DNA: TGTGCCAGCAGCATTAGGCGACCCGGCGCCAATGAGCAGTTCTTC. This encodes CASSIRRPGANEQFF.

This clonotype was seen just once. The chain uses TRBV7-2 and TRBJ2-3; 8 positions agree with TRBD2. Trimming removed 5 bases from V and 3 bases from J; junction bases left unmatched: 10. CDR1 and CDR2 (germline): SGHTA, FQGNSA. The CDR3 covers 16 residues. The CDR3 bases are TGTGCCAGCAGCCGACGACTAGCGAGAGGTACAGATACGCAGTATTTT. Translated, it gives CASSRRLARGTDTQYF.

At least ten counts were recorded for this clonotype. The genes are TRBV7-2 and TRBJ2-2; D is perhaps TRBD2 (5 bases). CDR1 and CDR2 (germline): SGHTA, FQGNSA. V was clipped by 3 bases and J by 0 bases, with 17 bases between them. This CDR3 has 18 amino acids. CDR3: CASSLLGLRAANTGELFF. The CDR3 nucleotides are TGTGCCAGCAGCTTGCTCGGGTTGCGGGCCGCGAACACCGGGGAGCTGTTTTTT.

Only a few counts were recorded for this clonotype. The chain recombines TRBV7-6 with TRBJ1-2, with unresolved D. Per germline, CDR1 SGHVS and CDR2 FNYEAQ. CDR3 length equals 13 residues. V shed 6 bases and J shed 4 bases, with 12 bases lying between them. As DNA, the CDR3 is TGTGCCAGCAGTCCCACGTCCGGCTATGGCTACACCTTC. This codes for CASSPTSGYGYTF.

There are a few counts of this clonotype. Here the CDR3 DNA reads TGTGCCAGCAGCTTATTTTCTGATGAAAAACTGTTTTTT. It encodes CASSLFSDEKLFF. J is TRBJ1-4 and V is TRBV7-8; D remains unclear. Germline V lookup: CDR1 SGHVS, CDR2 FQNEAQ. This CDR3 has 13 residues. V lost 2 bases to trimming and J lost 6 bases, with 7 bases between them.

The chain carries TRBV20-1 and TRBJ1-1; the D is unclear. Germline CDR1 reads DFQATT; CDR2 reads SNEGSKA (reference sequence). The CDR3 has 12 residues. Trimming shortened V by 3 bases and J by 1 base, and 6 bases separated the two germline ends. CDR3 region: CSASDKNTEAFF. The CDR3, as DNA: TGCAGTGCTAGTGACAAGAACACTGAAGCTTTCTTT.

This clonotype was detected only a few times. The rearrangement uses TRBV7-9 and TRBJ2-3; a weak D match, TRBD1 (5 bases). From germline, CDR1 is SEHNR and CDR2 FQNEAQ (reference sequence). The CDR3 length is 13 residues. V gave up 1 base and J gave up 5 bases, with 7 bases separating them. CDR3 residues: CASSLGQRDTQYF. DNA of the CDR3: TGTGCCAGCAGCTTAGGACAGCGAGATACGCAGTATTTT.

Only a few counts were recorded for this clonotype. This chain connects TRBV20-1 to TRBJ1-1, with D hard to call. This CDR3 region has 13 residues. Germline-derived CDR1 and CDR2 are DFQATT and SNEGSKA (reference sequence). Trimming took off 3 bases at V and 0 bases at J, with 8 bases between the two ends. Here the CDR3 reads CSASWGMNTEAFF. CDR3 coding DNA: TGCAGTGCTAGCTGGGGTATGAACACTGAAGCTTTCTTT.

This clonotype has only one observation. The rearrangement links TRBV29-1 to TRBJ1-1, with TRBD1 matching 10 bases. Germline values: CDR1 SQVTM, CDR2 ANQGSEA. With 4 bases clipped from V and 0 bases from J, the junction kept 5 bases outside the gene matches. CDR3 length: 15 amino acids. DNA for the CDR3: TGCAGCGTTGGGGACAGGGGTAGCATGAACACTGAAGCTTTCTTT. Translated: CSVGDRGSMNTEAFF.

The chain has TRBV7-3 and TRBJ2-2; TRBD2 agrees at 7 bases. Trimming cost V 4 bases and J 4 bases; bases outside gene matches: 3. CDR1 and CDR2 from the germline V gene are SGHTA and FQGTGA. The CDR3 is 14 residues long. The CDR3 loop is CASSSGRSTGELFF. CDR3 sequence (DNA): TGTGCCAGCAGCTCCGGGAGGAGCACCGGGGAGCTGTTTTTT.

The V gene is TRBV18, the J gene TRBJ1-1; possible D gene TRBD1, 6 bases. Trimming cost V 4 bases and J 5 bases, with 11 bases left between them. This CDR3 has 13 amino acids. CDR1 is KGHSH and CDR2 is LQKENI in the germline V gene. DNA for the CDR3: TGTGCCAGCTCACAGGGGGTTGAAACTGAAGCTTTCTTT. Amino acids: CASSQGVETEAFF.

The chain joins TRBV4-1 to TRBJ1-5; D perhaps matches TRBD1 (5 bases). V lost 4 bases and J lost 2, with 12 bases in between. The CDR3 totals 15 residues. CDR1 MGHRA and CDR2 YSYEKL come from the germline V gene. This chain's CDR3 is CASSPRMTGNQPQHF. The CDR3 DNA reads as TGCGCCAGCAGCCCGAGAATGACAGGCAATCAGCCCCAGCATTTT.

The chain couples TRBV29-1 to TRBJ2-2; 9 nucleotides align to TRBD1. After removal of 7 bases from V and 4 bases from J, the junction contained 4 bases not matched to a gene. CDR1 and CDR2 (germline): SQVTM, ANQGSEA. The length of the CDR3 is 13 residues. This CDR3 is CSGTGAGTGELFF. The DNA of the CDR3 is TGCAGCGGGACAGGGGCCGGCACCGGGGAGCTGTTTTTT.

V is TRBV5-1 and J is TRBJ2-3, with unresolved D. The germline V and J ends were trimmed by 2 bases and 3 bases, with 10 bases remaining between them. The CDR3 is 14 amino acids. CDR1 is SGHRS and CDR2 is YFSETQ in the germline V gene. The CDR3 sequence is CASSLFMKTDTQYF. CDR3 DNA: TGCGCCAGCAGCTTATTCATGAAAACAGATACGCAGTATTTT.

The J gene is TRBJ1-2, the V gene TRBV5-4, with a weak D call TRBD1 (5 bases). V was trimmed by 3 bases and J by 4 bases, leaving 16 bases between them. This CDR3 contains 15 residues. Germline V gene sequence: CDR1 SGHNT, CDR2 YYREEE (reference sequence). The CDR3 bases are TGTGCCAGCAGCTCCCTCGCGAGGGGTGTCTATGGCTACACCTTC. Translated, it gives CASSSLARGVYGYTF. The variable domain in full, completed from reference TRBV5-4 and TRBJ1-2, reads ETGVTQSPTHLIKTRGQQVTLRCSSQSGHNTVSWYQQALGQGPQFIFQYYREEENGRGNFPPRFSGLQFPNYSSELNVNALELDDSALYLCASSSLARGVYGYTFGSGTRLTVV.

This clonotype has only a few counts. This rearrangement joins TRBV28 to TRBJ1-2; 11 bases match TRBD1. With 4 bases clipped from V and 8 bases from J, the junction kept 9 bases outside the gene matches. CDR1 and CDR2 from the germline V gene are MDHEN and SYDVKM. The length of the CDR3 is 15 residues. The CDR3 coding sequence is TGTGCCAGCAGTTCGGGACAGGGGGTTCTCTTCGGCTACACCTTC. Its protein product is CASSSGQGVLFGYTF.

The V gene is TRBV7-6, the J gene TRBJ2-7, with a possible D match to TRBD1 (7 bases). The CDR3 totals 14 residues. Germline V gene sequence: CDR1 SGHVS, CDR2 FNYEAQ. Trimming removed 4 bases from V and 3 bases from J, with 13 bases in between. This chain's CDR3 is CASSSRDRHYEQYV. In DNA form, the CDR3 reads TGTGCCAGCAGCTCGCGGGACAGACACTACGAGCAGTACGTC.

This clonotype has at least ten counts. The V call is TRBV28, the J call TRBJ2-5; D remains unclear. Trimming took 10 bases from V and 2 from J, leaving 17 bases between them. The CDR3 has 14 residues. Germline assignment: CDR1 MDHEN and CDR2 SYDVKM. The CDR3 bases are TGTGCCACCGTCCCGGCGGCGGATCAAGAGACCCAGTACTTC. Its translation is CATVPAADQETQYF. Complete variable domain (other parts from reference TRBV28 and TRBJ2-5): DVKVTQSSRYLVKRTGEKVFLECVQDMDHENMFWYRQDPGLGLRLIYFSYDVKMKEKGDIPEGYSVSREKKERFSLILESASTNQTSMYLCATVPAADQETQYFGPGTRLLVL.

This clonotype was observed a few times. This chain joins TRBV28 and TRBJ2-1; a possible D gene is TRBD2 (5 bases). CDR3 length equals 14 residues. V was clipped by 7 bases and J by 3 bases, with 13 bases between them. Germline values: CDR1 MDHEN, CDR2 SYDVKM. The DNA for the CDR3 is TGTGCCAGCACAAAAGCGGCCGGCTACAATGAGCAGTTCTTC. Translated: CASTKAAGYNEQFF.

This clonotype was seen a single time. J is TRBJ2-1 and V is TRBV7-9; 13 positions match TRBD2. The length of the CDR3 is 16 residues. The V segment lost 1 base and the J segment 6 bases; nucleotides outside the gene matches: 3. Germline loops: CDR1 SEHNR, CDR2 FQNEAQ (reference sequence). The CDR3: CASSLGTSGRPNEQFF. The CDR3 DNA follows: TGTGCCAGCAGCTTAGGGACTAGCGGGAGACCCAATGAGCAGTTCTTC.

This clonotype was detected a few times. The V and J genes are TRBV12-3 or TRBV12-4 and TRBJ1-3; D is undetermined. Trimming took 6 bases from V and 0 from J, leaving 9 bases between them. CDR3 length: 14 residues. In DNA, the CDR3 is TGTGCCAGCAGCCCCAAGCACTCTGGAAACACCATATATTTT. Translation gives CASSPKHSGNTIYF.

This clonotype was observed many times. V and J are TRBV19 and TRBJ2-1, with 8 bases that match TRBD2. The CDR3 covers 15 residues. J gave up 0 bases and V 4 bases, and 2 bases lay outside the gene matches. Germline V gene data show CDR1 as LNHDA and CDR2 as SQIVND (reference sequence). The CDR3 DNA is TGTGCCAGTAGTAGGGCGGGAGGCTCCTACAATGAGCAGTTCTTC. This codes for CASSRAGGSYNEQFF.

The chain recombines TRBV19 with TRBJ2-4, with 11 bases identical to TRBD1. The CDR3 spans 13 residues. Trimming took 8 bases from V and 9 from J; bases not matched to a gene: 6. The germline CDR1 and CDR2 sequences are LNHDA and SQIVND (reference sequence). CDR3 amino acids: CASGGQGAVIQYF. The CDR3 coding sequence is TGTGCCAGTGGTGGACAGGGGGCTGTCATTCAGTACTTC.